Each of the 21 T cell receptor beta chains below was sequenced from the same sample in a study of beta chain features in type 1 diabetes. The study reverse transcribed the entire isolated RNA, so it sequenced expressed TCRB transcripts. Produced via immunoSEQ multiplex PCR; TCRdb's table is partial and in-frame only. The sample lists fewer than 250,000 clones; 9.6% were seen once. The sequencing input was naive CD4+ T cells from blood. These receptors were taken from a woman under 30 in good health.

The chain combines TRBV5-6 with TRBJ2-1; 13 bases agree with TRBD2. The CDR3 has 15 residues. The V and J ends lost 2 bases and 6 bases, in that order; junction bases with no gene match: 2. CDR1 SGHDT and CDR2 YYEEEE come from the germline V gene. DNA for the CDR3: TGTGCCAGCAGCTTACTAGCGGGGGGGATCAATGAGCAGTTCTTC. It encodes CASSLLAGGINEQFF.

The V and J genes are TRBV2 and TRBJ2-1; D might be TRBD2 (7 bases). The CDR3 is made up of 14 amino acids. CDR1 SNHLY and CDR2 FYNNEI come from the germline V gene. Trimming took 8 bases from V and 4 from J, leaving 15 bases between them. The CDR3 DNA reads as TGTGCCAGCTCCGGGGGGCTAGTGTACAATGAGCAGTTCTTC. This gives the protein CASSGGLVYNEQFF.

The rearrangement links TRBV30 to TRBJ2-1; D perhaps matches TRBD1 (6 bases). V was cut by 5 bases and J by 6 bases, with 11 bases left in between. Per germline, CDR1 GTSNPN and CDR2 SVGIG (reference sequence). The CDR3 is 12 residues long. The CDR3 protein is CAWGGRGNEQFF. The CDR3 nucleotides read TGTGCCTGGGGGGGCAGGGGCAATGAGCAGTTCTTC.

The J gene is TRBJ2-2, the V gene TRBV5-1; 10 nucleotides align to TRBD2. CDR1 and CDR2 (germline): SGHRS, YFSETQ. The CDR3 is 16 residues long. The trim removed 2 bases at V and 0 bases at J, leaving 1 base unmatched. The CDR3 DNA sequence: TGCGCCAGCAGCTTTAGCGGGGGGTCGAACACCGGGGAGCTGTTTTTT. It encodes CASSFSGGSNTGELFF.

The chain couples TRBV10-3 to TRBJ2-5; the match to TRBD1 covers 8 bases. The CDR3 length is 15 residues. Unmatched junction bases numbered 5, after V lost 3 bases and J lost 2 bases. In germline, CDR1 is ENHRY, CDR2 SYGVKD. CDR3 residues: CAISEDRGEQETQYF. The CDR3 coding sequence is TGTGCCATCAGTGAAGACAGGGGAGAACAAGAGACCCAGTACTTC.

The V call is TRBV9, the J call TRBJ2-5, with 11 bases that match TRBD1. Unmatched junction bases numbered 9, after V lost 3 bases and J lost 5 bases. The CDR3 runs 16 residues. Per germline, CDR1 SGDLS and CDR2 YYNGEE. CDR3 region: CASSARDRGWSETQYF. The CDR3 nucleotides read TGTGCCAGCAGCGCCCGGGACAGGGGGTGGTCGGAGACCCAGTACTTC.

The sample holds a few counts of this clone. The chain links TRBV5-6 to TRBJ2-1; 12 nucleotides align to TRBD2. The CDR3 sequence is 16 residues long. V lost 4 bases and J lost 4; bases outside the gene matches: 6. The germline CDR1 and CDR2 sequences are SGHDT and YYEEEE. CDR3 residues: CASSAVTSGRYNEQFF. As DNA, the CDR3 is TGTGCCAGCAGCGCCGTGACTAGCGGGAGATACAATGAGCAGTTCTTC.

The V gene is TRBV9, the J gene TRBJ2-7; D perhaps matches TRBD1 (6 bases). V lost 3 bases to trimming and J lost 3 bases, with 22 bases between them. Germline CDR1 and CDR2: SGDLS and YYNGEE. The CDR3 is made up of 17 amino acids. In nucleotides, the CDR3 is TGTGCCAGCAGCGCCGGGTATCCCGGGACATTTGACTACGAGCAGTACTTC. Translated, it gives CASSAGYPGTFDYEQYF.

A few counts support this clone. The chain carries TRBV5-1 and TRBJ1-2; tentative D call: TRBD1 (6 bases). V shed 0 bases and J shed 8 bases, with 17 bases lying between them. The CDR3 contains 15 residues. Germline loops: CDR1 SGHRS, CDR2 YFSETQ. The CDR3 loop reads CASSLGRGSPEGYTF. DNA for the CDR3: TGCGCCAGCAGCTTGGGCAGGGGTTCGCCGGAGGGCTACACCTTC.

This clone was picked up a small number of times. J is TRBJ2-3 and V is TRBV2, with 7 bases matching TRBD1. The germline CDR1 and CDR2 sequences are SNHLY and FYNNEI. The CDR3 is 17 amino acids. V lost 5 bases and J lost 2; bases outside the gene matches: 13. Written as DNA, the CDR3 is TGTGCCAGCAGTACAACGGACAGGAGGACATACACAGATACGCAGTATTTT. It encodes CASSTTDRRTYTDTQYF.

This clone was recorded a few times. The chain combines TRBV25-1 with TRBJ2-7, with 12 bases that match TRBD2. The CDR3 is 16 residues long. Looked up from germline, CDR1 is MGHDK and CDR2 is SYGVNS. With V trimmed by 5 bases and J by 4 bases, 9 bases remained unmatched. CDR3 loop: CASSLAASGRGYEQYF. DNA for the CDR3: TGTGCCAGCAGTCTAGCAGCTAGCGGGAGGGGATACGAGCAGTACTTC.

This clone was recorded a few times. This chain uses TRBV4-1 with TRBJ1-2, with D tentatively TRBD1 (5 bases). V was cut by 4 bases and J by 4 bases, with 10 bases left in between. CDR1 MGHRA and CDR2 YSYEKL come from the germline V gene. The CDR3 runs 13 residues. The CDR3 DNA reads TGCGCCAGCAGCCCTGAGACAGCCTATGGCTACACCTTC. Translation: CASSPETAYGYTF.

This clone was picked up a small number of times. The chain couples TRBV27 to TRBJ2-7; 7 nucleotides agree with TRBD2. Per germline, CDR1 MNHEY and CDR2 SMNVEV (reference sequence). The V gene end was trimmed by 7 bases and the J gene end by 7 bases; junction bases not matched to a gene: 16. This CDR3 contains 15 residues. The CDR3 bases are TGTGCCAGCAATAAGCCGGGACTACCCGTTGAAGAGCAGTACTTC. Encoded protein: CASNKPGLPVEEQYF.

The V and J genes are TRBV6-7 and TRBJ2-1; TRBD2 matches at 13 bases. TRBV6-7 belongs to the ORF category, with a function that is uncertain. Losses at the gene ends were 6 bases for V and 7 bases for J; bases not matched to a gene: 6. The CDR3 spans 15 residues. The DNA for the CDR3 is TGTGCCAGCAGAGGACTAGCGGGAGTGGGAAATGAGCAGTTCTTC. Its protein product is CASRGLAGVGNEQFF.

This clone was found a few times. The chain couples TRBV12-5 to TRBJ2-2; 9 positions match TRBD1. Germline V gives CDR1 LGHNT, CDR2 FRNRAP. V trimming: 3 bases; J trimming: 4 bases; junction bases outside the gene matches: 9. The CDR3 consists of 17 residues. CDR3 sequence reads: CASGLLPWTGATGELFF. DNA of the CDR3: TGTGCTAGTGGTTTACTCCCATGGACAGGGGCCACCGGGGAGCTGTTTTTT.

The genes are TRBV6-5 and TRBJ1-5, with D perhaps TRBD1 (6 bases). From germline, CDR1 is MNHEY and CDR2 SVGAGI. The CDR3 is made up of 15 amino acids. The V and J ends lost 6 bases and 1 base respectively, with 13 bases between them. The CDR3 loop reads CASRRGTSSNQPQHF. The CDR3 coding sequence is TGTGCCAGCAGGAGAGGGACATCCAGCAATCAGCCCCAGCATTTT.

This sequence joins TRBV5-1 and TRBJ2-7; TRBD1 might be the D (6 bases). The germline V gene has CDR1 SGHRS and CDR2 YFSETQ. V lost 5 bases to trimming and J lost 5 bases, with 20 bases between them. The CDR3 totals 15 residues. CDR3: CASSLSGSDSHEQYF. In nucleotides, the CDR3 is TGCGCCAGCAGTCTAAGTGGATCGGACAGTCACGAGCAGTACTTC.

This clone was counted between two and nine times. The gene calls are TRBV7-9 and TRBJ2-7; D may be TRBD1 (6 bases). Per the germline V gene, CDR1 is SEHNR and CDR2 is FQNEAQ (reference sequence). The CDR3 runs 12 residues. V was pared by 5 bases and J by 3 bases, with 8 bases between. The CDR3: CASSRDNYEQYF. CDR3 in DNA: TGTGCCAGCAGCCGGGACAACTACGAGCAGTACTTC.

V usage is TRBV11-2 and J usage is TRBJ2-3; D remains unclear. The length of the CDR3 is 14 residues. V lost 1 base, J lost 6 bases, and 11 bases lay in between. CDR1 is SGHAT, CDR2 FQNNGV, per germline. The CDR3 DNA sequence: TGTGCCAGCAGCTTAGGGTCAATCAGGGATACGCAGTATTTT. It translates to CASSLGSIRDTQYF.

This clone appeared a few times. The V and J genes are TRBV7-2 and TRBJ2-7; a possible D gene is TRBD2 (6 bases). Germline values: CDR1 SGHTA, CDR2 FQGNSA. The V end was cut by 5 bases, the J end by 0 bases, with 8 bases between. The CDR3 extends over 13 amino acids. CDR3 coding DNA: TGTGCCAGCAGCCGGGACTCCTCCTACGAGCAGTACTTC. As protein: CASSRDSSYEQYF.

The gene calls are TRBV6-1 and TRBJ1-1, with a possible D match to TRBD1 (5 bases). Per the germline V gene, CDR1 is MNHNS and CDR2 is SASEGT. CDR3 length equals 13 residues. Trimming left V 6 bases short and J 4 bases short, with 12 bases between. The CDR3 is CASRVGGGTEAFF. CDR3 coding DNA: TGTGCCAGCAGGGTTGGGGGGGGCACTGAAGCTTTCTTT.